These T cell receptor beta chains were read from a single sample in a study of cytotoxic CD8 clonotypes in ibrutinib-treated CLL. The assay was immunoSEQ multiplex PCR, and TCRdb's table has in-frame clones only and misses some. The repertoire holds fewer than 300,000 clones, with roughly 76% as singletons. Material: PBMCs, obtained at disease progression, from a patient treated with ibrutinib. The receptors were gathered from a human donor with chronic lymphocytic leukemia. Each CDR3 is given with its conserved first and last residue. D genes are given only for firm matches. Not all rows give a size; the values are once, few, many and, for expanded clones, a class.

J gene: TRBJ2-3
V gene: TRBV18
D gene: NA
clone size: NA
CDR3 DNA: TGTGCCAGCTCACCATTTGGGGACGGTCGTGCAGATACGCAGTATTTT
CDR3 protein: CASSPFGDGRADTQYF

J gene: TRBJ2-3
V gene: TRBV5-6
D gene: TRBD2
clone size: NA
CDR3 DNA: TGTGCCAGCAGCTTGGCGACACTAGCGGGGGGCAGAGATACGCAGTATTTT
CDR3 protein: CASSLATLAGGRDTQYF

J gene: TRBJ1-1
V gene: TRBV29-1
D gene: TRBD1
clone size: NA
CDR3 DNA: TGCAGCGGGGGACAGGGAGTGACTGAAGCTTTCTTT
CDR3 protein: CSGGQGVTEAFF

J gene: TRBJ1-6
V gene: TRBV27
D gene: TRBD1
clone size: NA
CDR3 DNA: TGTGCCAGCAGTCCGAGGGGGCTAACGGCACCCCTCCACTTT
CDR3 protein: CASSPRGLTAPLHF

J gene: TRBJ1-3
V gene: TRBV18
D gene: NA
clone size: NA
CDR3 DNA: TGTGCCAGCTCATCGGGACACAGCTCTGGAAACACCATATATTTT
CDR3 protein: CASSSGHSSGNTIYF

J gene: TRBJ2-7
V gene: TRBV5-4
D gene: NA
clone size: NA
CDR3 DNA: TGTGCCAGCAGCTTGAGCTCCTACGAGCAGTACTTC
CDR3 protein: CASSLSSYEQYF

J gene: TRBJ2-1
V gene: TRBV15
D gene: NA
clone size: once
CDR3 DNA: TGTGCCACCAGCAGTTTTGGGGGGCCCTACAATGAGCAGTTCTTC
CDR3 protein: CATSSFGGPYNEQFF

J gene: TRBJ2-7
V gene: TRBV15
D gene: TRBD2
clone size: once
CDR3 DNA: TGTGCCACCAGCAGAGATGGACTAGCGGGGGGCTTGTTTTCCCGGACTAAGCACGAGCAGTACTTC
CDR3 protein: CATSRDGLAGGLFSRTKHEQYF

J gene: TRBJ2-2
V gene: TRBV6-5
D gene: NA
clone size: NA
CDR3 DNA: TGTGCCAGCAGTCGGACCAAGACCGGGGAGCTGTTTTTT
CDR3 protein: CASSRTKTGELFF

J gene: TRBJ1-1
V gene: TRBV20-1
D gene: TRBD1
clone size: NA
CDR3 DNA: TGCAGTGCCAGACAGGGAAAAGAAGCTTTCTTT
CDR3 protein: CSARQGKEAFF

J gene: TRBJ2-2
V gene: TRBV5-1
D gene: NA
clone size: NA
CDR3 DNA: TGCGCCAGCAGCTTGGACGGATGGGACACCGGGGAGCTGTTTTTT
CDR3 protein: CASSLDGWDTGELFF

J gene: TRBJ2-1
V gene: TRBV2
D gene: TRBD2
clone size: NA
CDR3 DNA: TGTGCCAGCAGCCGGACTAGCGGAGGTTACAATGAGCAGTTCTTC
CDR3 protein: CASSRTSGGYNEQFF

J gene: TRBJ1-4
V gene: TRBV18
D gene: NA
clone size: NA
CDR3 DNA: TGTGCCAGCTCACCGCCCTCGGCAGGGCCACGGGAAAAACTGTTTTTT
CDR3 protein: CASSPPSAGPREKLFF

J gene: TRBJ2-1
V gene: TRBV9
D gene: NA
clone size: NA
CDR3 DNA: TGTGCCAGCAGCGTTAAGGGATTAAGCTCCTACAATGAGCAGTTCTTC
CDR3 protein: CASSVKGLSSYNEQFF

J gene: TRBJ1-2
V gene: TRBV2
D gene: NA
clone size: NA
CDR3 DNA: TGTGCCAGCACCGCAGGGTCTCCTCTTCTAACCTACACCTTC
CDR3 protein: CASTAGSPLLTYTF

J gene: TRBJ1-2
V gene: TRBV6-1
D gene: TRBD1
clone size: NA
CDR3 DNA: TGTGCCAGCAGTCCCCATGGGACAGGGAGTTATGGCTACACCTTC
CDR3 protein: CASSPHGTGSYGYTF

J gene: TRBJ2-1
V gene: TRBV19
D gene: NA
clone size: NA
CDR3 DNA: TGTGCCAGTAGTTATTACAATGAGCAGTTCTTC
CDR3 protein: CASSYYNEQFF

J gene: TRBJ2-7
V gene: TRBV6-1
D gene: NA
clone size: NA
CDR3 DNA: TGTGCCAGCAGTGAAAGGTCGGTGCTACACGAGCAGTACTTC
CDR3 protein: CASSERSVLHEQYF

J gene: TRBJ2-7
V gene: TRBV29-1
D gene: NA
clone size: NA
CDR3 DNA: TGCAGCGTTGAAGATCGCAGAGCCCCCTCCTACGAGCAGTACTTC
CDR3 protein: CSVEDRRAPSYEQYF

J gene: TRBJ2-7
V gene: TRBV7-8
D gene: NA
clone size: NA
CDR3 DNA: TGTGCCAGCAGCTTAGGGTTTGGCAGGGGAAGGTACGAGCAGTACTTC
CDR3 protein: CASSLGFGRGRYEQYF

J gene: TRBJ1-2
V gene: TRBV29-1
D gene: TRBD1
clone size: NA
CDR3 DNA: TGCAGCGTTAGGACAGGGGCGTTTGGCTACACCTTC
CDR3 protein: CSVRTGAFGYTF

J gene: TRBJ2-3
V gene: TRBV27
D gene: NA
clone size: few
CDR3 DNA: TGTGCCAGCAGAAGGGGGGGCCGCGGCACAGATACGCAGTATTTT
CDR3 protein: CASRRGGRGTDTQYF

J gene: TRBJ2-2
V gene: TRBV10-1
D gene: TRBD1
clone size: NA
CDR3 DNA: TGCGCCAGCAGTGCCGACGGGACAGGGGAGTCCGTCCGGACCGGGGAGCTGTTTTTT
CDR3 protein: CASSADGTGESVRTGELFF

J gene: TRBJ2-5
V gene: TRBV18
D gene: NA
clone size: NA
CDR3 DNA: TGTGCCAGCTCACCGTCGGAGACCCAGTACTTC
CDR3 protein: CASSPSETQYF

J gene: TRBJ2-7
V gene: TRBV4-1
D gene: TRBD1
clone size: NA
CDR3 DNA: TGCGCCAGCAGCCAAGGCAGGGGGAGTTACGAGCAGTACTTC
CDR3 protein: CASSQGRGSYEQYF

J gene: TRBJ1-1
V gene: TRBV29-1
D gene: NA
clone size: NA
CDR3 DNA: TGCAGCCCTGGGCAGGGTTGTAAGAACACTGAAGCTTTCTTT
CDR3 protein: CSPGQGCKNTEAFF

J gene: TRBJ2-5
V gene: TRBV29-1
D gene: TRBD2
clone size: NA
CDR3 DNA: TGCAGCGTTGTATGGAGGACTAGCGGCGCGGAGACCCAGTACTTC
CDR3 protein: CSVVWRTSGAETQYF

J gene: TRBJ1-6
V gene: TRBV5-1
D gene: NA
clone size: NA
CDR3 DNA: TGCGCCAGCAGCCCGGCCTGGGGACTCTCCTATAATTCACCCCTCCACTTT
CDR3 protein: CASSPAWGLSYNSPLHF

J gene: TRBJ2-1
V gene: TRBV4-3
D gene: NA
clone size: NA
CDR3 DNA: TGCGCCAGCAGCCATGGACGACTAGGAGCCCGAGATGAGCAGTTCTTC
CDR3 protein: CASSHGRLGARDEQFF

J gene: TRBJ2-7
V gene: TRBV15
D gene: TRBD1
clone size: NA
CDR3 DNA: TGTGCCACCAGCCCGGGACAGCCTTGGGTAGAGCAGTACTTC
CDR3 protein: CATSPGQPWVEQYF

J gene: TRBJ2-5
V gene: TRBV5-1
D gene: TRBD1
clone size: NA
CDR3 DNA: TGCGCCAGCAGGCCACAGGGGGCAGAGACCCAGTACTTC
CDR3 protein: CASRPQGAETQYF

J gene: TRBJ2-5
V gene: TRBV7-2
D gene: TRBD1
clone size: few
CDR3 DNA: TGTGCCAGCAGGACAGGGGCGTTAACAGAGACCCAGTACTTC
CDR3 protein: CASRTGALTETQYF

J gene: TRBJ2-2
V gene: TRBV7-2
D gene: TRBD1
clone size: NA
CDR3 DNA: TGTGCCAGCACAACAGTCGACAGGGTGAACACCGGGGAGCTGTTTTTT
CDR3 protein: CASTTVDRVNTGELFF

J gene: TRBJ1-2
V gene: TRBV7-9
D gene: NA
clone size: NA
CDR3 DNA: TGTGCCAGCAGCTTAGAGGGGCAGGGGCGTTATGGCTACACCTTC
CDR3 protein: CASSLEGQGRYGYTF

J gene: TRBJ2-7
V gene: TRBV20-1
D gene: TRBD2
clone size: once
CDR3 DNA: TGCAGTGCTAGCGCGGGAGCAGGGCAGTACTTC
CDR3 protein: CSASAGAGQYF

J gene: TRBJ1-3
V gene: TRBV6-5
D gene: NA
clone size: NA
CDR3 DNA: TGTGCCAGCAGTTTTGGGAAGGGTATCTCTGGAAACACCATATATTTT
CDR3 protein: CASSFGKGISGNTIYF

J gene: TRBJ2-3
V gene: TRBV5-1
D gene: TRBD2
clone size: NA
CDR3 DNA: TGCGCCAGCAGCTTGTTCGTAGCGGGAGGTATAGATACGCAGTATTTT
CDR3 protein: CASSLFVAGGIDTQYF

J gene: TRBJ1-2
V gene: TRBV9
D gene: TRBD1
clone size: NA
CDR3 DNA: TGTGCCAGCAGCGGGACAGGGGGCCCTGTTTATGGCTACACCTTC
CDR3 protein: CASSGTGGPVYGYTF

J gene: TRBJ2-7
V gene: TRBV5-1
D gene: NA
clone size: NA
CDR3 DNA: TGCGCCAGCAGCTTAAAAATCGACAGTCCCTACGAGCAGTACTTC
CDR3 protein: CASSLKIDSPYEQYF

J gene: TRBJ1-2
V gene: TRBV11-3
D gene: NA
clone size: NA
CDR3 DNA: TGTGCCAGCAGCCAAGGGGCAGTAAGCGGTGGCTACACCTTC
CDR3 protein: CASSQGAVSGGYTF

J gene: TRBJ2-5
V gene: TRBV7-8
D gene: NA
clone size: NA
CDR3 DNA: TGTGCCAGCAGCCCAGGGGAAACCCAGTACTTC
CDR3 protein: CASSPGETQYF

J gene: TRBJ1-2
V gene: TRBV15
D gene: TRBD1
clone size: once
CDR3 DNA: TGTGCCACCAGCAAACGGGACAGTTACTATGTAGGCTACACCTTC
CDR3 protein: CATSKRDSYYVGYTF

J gene: TRBJ2-5
V gene: TRBV7-2
D gene: NA
clone size: NA
CDR3 DNA: TGTGCCAGCAGCTTAAACGACAAACAAGAGACCCAGTACTTC
CDR3 protein: CASSLNDKQETQYF

J gene: TRBJ2-5
V gene: TRBV7-2
D gene: NA
clone size: NA
CDR3 DNA: TGTGCCAGCAGCTCCGCGATCGGGTCCCAGTACTTC
CDR3 protein: CASSSAIGSQYF